The TCR beta chain under discussion was sequenced for a study of shared clonotypes between healthy human individuals. The study enrolled healthy HIV-negative adults without recent acute infections or vaccinations as donors. Genomic DNA from each subset was divided evenly over several immunoSEQ plates. Original analysis: Junction-only sequences without quality scores were provided by ImmunoSEQ, so filtering was different. TCRdb's table, derived via immunoSEQ multiplex PCR, lists solely in-frame clones and lacks some. That table furnishes V, J and clone size, whereas the DNA furnished D and trimming. The table records about 530,000 clones, roughly 79% of them present only once. This CDR3 has 13 residues. The germline V and J ends were trimmed by 4 bases and 6 bases, with 9 bases remaining between them. The germline CDR1 and CDR2 sequences are MDHEN and SYDVKM.

This sequence originates from a woman in her thirties or forties in good health. Some clones in this sample may be carry-over from other donors' samples. Material: PBMCs. The chain employs TRBV28 and TRBJ1-4; the D gene is possibly TRBD1 (5 bases). Written as DNA, the CDR3 is TGTGCCAGCAGTTCGGGGGATGATGAAAAACTGTTTTTT. Translation: CASSSGDDEKLFF.